Listed below are T cell receptor beta chains from one sample, sequenced in a study of T cell responses to AZD1222 COVID-19 vaccine. Repertoires were generated with immunoSEQ multiplex PCR, while TCRdb's copy carries only in-frame clones and drops some. The table records about 95,000 clones, less than 90% of them present only once. Material: peripheral blood, obtained on day 0 of AZD1222 vaccination. Receptor source: an adult in good health. Both conserved end residues are part of each CDR3. The D gene is left open where the match is weak. Size is omitted from some rows. Given values are once, few, many or a class for expanded clones.

>.|TRBD1|TRBV6-6|TRBJ1-1
CASSYSLSLDRGEAFF
TGTGCCAGCAGTTACAGTTTATCGTTAGACAGGGGTGAAGCTTTCTTT
>.|.|TRBV9|TRBJ1-2
CASSVAPGTADDYGYTF
TGTGCCAGCAGCGTAGCTCCGGGGACCGCGGATGACTATGGCTACACCTTC
>.|TRBD2|TRBV11-1|TRBJ2-3
CASSLAITSGELDTQYF
TGTGCCAGCAGCTTAGCGATTACTAGCGGGGAGCTAGATACGCAGTATTTT
>.|TRBD2|TRBV6-4|TRBJ2-3
CASSDASGGGDTQYF
TGTGCCAGCAGTGACGCTAGCGGGGGGGGAGATACGCAGTATTTT
>.|TRBD2|TRBV6-2/TRBV6-3|TRBJ2-2
CASSDGLAGGSGGELFF
TGTGCCAGCAGTGACGGACTAGCGGGGGGCTCGGGCGGGGAGCTGTTTTTT
>.|TRBD1|TRBV6-5|TRBJ1-1
CASSYKGQYTEAFF
TGTGCCAGCAGTTACAAGGGACAGTACACTGAAGCTTTCTTT
>.|.|TRBV19|TRBJ2-7
CASSIDDYGGEQYF
TGTGCCAGTAGTATCGACGACTACGGTGGGGAGCAGTACTTC
>.|TRBD2|TRBV5-5|TRBJ2-3
CASSLTGGGSTDTQYF
TGTGCCAGCAGCTTGACCGGCGGGGGTAGCACAGATACGCAGTATTTT
>.|.|TRBV5-1|TRBJ1-2
CASSPLQGVGGYTF
TGCGCCAGCAGCCCCCTCCAAGGGGTAGGTGGCTACACCTTC
>once|TRBD1|TRBV5-8|TRBJ2-1
CASTRGQDYNEQFF
TGTGCCAGCACCCGGGGACAGGATTACAATGAGCAGTTCTTC
>.|.|TRBV12-3/TRBV12-4|TRBJ2-7
CASTKGGYEQYF
TGTGCCAGCACTAAAGGGGGCTACGAGCAGTACTTC
>.|.|TRBV2|TRBJ1-5
CASKQGRGNQPQHF
TGTGCCAGCAAGCAGGGTCGAGGCAATCAGCCCCAGCATTTT
>.|TRBD1|TRBV4-1|TRBJ1-1
CASSQEGQGNTEAFF
TGCGCCAGCAGCCAAGAGGGACAGGGGAACACTGAAGCTTTCTTT
>.|TRBD2|TRBV7-9|TRBJ2-7
CASSLDSPPSGGVGYF
TGTGCCAGCAGCCTAGATTCCCCTCCTAGCGGGGGGGTGGGGTACTTC
>.|TRBD2|TRBV19|TRBJ2-2
CASSTKSGGLFTGELFF
TGTGCCAGTAGTACGAAGAGCGGGGGCCTTTTCACCGGGGAGCTGTTTTTT
>few|.|TRBV19|TRBJ2-7
CASSIEMRGRPYEQYF
TGTGCCAGTAGTATAGAAATGAGGGGACGACCCTACGAGCAGTACTTC
>.|TRBD2|TRBV19|TRBJ2-1
CASSIGPQTSGGHYNEQFF
TGTGCCAGTAGTATAGGTCCCCAGACTAGCGGGGGACACTACAATGAGCAGTTCTTC
>.|.|TRBV18|TRBJ2-3
CASSPDKERSTDTQYF
TGTGCCAGCTCACCAGATAAGGAGCGTAGCACAGATACGCAGTATTTT
>.|.|TRBV5-1|TRBJ1-4
CASSLLGRGTNEKLFF
TGCGCCAGCAGCTTGCTAGGGCGAGGGACTAATGAAAAACTGTTTTTT
>.|TRBD1|TRBV7-9|TRBJ1-1
CASSRDSTEAFF
TGTGCCAGCAGTCGGGACAGCACTGAAGCTTTCTTT
>.|.|TRBV12-3/TRBV12-4|TRBJ1-6
CASSDSGNSPLHF
TGTGCCAGCAGCGATTCGGGAAATTCACCCCTCCACTTT
>.|TRBD1|TRBV30|TRBJ1-2
CAWRGDRGLRNYGYTF
TGTGCCTGGAGGGGGGACAGGGGGCTCAGAAACTATGGCTACACCTTC